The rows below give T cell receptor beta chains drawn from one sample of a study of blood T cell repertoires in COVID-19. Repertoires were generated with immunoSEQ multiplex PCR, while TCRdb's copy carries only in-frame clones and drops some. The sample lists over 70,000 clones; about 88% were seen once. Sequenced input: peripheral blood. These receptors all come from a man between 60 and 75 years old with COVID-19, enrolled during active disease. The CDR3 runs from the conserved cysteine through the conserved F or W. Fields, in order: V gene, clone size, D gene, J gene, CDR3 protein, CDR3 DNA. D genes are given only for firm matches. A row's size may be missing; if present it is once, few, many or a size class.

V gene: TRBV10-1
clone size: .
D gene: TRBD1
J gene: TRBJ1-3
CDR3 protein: CASSDTGTDSGNTIYF
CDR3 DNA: TGCGCCAGCAGTGACACCGGGACAGACTCTGGAAACACCATATATTTT

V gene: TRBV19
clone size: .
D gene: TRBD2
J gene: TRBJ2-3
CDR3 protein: CASRTSGGPRGTQYF
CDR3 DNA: TGTGCCAGTAGGACTAGCGGGGGGCCCAGGGGTACGCAGTATTTT

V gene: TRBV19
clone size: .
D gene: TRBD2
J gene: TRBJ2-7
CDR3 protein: CASSKLAGGSFYEQYF
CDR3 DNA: TGTGCCAGTAGTAAACTAGCGGGAGGTTCCTTCTACGAGCAGTACTTC

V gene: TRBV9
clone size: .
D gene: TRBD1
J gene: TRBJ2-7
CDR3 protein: CASSVGTGGFYEQYF
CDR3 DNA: TGTGCCAGCAGCGTCGGGACAGGGGGCTTCTACGAGCAGTACTTC

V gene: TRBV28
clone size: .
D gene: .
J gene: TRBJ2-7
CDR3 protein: CASSYTYQGDEQYF
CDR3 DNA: TGTGCCAGCAGCTATACTTACCAGGGCGACGAGCAGTACTTC

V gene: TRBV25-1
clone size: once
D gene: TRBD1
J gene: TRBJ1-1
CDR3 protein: CASSANQGAAFF
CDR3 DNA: TGTGCCAGCAGTGCGAATCAGGGGGCAGCTTTCTTT

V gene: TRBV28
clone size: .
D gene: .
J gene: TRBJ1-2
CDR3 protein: CASSFATGNYGYTF
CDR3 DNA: TGTGCCAGCAGTTTTGCTACAGGGAACTATGGCTACACCTTC

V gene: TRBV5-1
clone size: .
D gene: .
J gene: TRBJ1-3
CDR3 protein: CASSLEGAAGNTIYF
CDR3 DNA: TGCGCCAGCAGCTTGGAAGGGGCGGCTGGAAACACCATATATTTT

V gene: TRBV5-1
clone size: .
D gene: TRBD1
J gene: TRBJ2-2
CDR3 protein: CASSDQRTGGDTGELFF
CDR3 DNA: TGCGCCAGCAGTGACCAGAGGACAGGGGGCGACACCGGGGAGCTGTTTTTT

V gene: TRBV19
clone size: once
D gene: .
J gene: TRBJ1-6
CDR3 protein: CATTSRWEDNSPLHF
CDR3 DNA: TGTGCCACAACTTCCAGGTGGGAGGATAATTCACCCCTCCACTTT

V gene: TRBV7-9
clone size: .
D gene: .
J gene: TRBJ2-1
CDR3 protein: CASSLVVGDNEQFF
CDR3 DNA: TGTGCCAGCAGCTTAGTGGTGGGAGACAATGAGCAGTTCTTC

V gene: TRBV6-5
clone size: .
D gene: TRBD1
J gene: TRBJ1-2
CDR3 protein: CASTLTGGGYTF
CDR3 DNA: TGTGCCAGCACTTTGACAGGGGGCGGCTACACCTTC

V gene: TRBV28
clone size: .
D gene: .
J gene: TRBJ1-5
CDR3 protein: CASSTGLDQPQHF
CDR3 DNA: TGTGCCAGCAGCACGGGACTTGATCAGCCCCAGCATTTT

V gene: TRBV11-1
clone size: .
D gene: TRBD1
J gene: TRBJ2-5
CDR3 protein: CASSAGQGQETQYF
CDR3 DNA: TGTGCCAGCAGCGCTGGACAGGGCCAAGAGACCCAGTACTTC

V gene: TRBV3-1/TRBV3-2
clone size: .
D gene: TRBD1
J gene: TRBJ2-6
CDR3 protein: CASSQDTGQRLSGGANVLTF
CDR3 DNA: TGTGCCAGCAGCCAAGATACGGGACAGCGCCTATCGGGGGGGGCCAACGTCCTGACTTTC

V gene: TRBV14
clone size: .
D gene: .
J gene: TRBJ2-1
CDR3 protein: CASSQAQGFSSYNEQFF
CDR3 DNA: TGTGCCAGCAGCCAAGCCCAGGGTTTTAGCTCCTACAATGAGCAGTTCTTC

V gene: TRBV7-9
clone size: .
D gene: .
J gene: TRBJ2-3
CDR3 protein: CASSLSGTDTQYF
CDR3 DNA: TGTGCCAGCAGCTTATCGGGCACAGATACGCAGTATTTT

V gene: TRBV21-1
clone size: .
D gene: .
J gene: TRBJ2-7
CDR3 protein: CASRGLAGGNYEQYF
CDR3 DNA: TGTGCCAGCAGGGGCCTAGCGGGAGGGAATTACGAGCAGTACTTC

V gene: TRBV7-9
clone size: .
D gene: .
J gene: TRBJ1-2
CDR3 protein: CASSLGRDYGYTF
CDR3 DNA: TGTGCCAGCAGCTTAGGGCGGGACTATGGCTACACCTTC

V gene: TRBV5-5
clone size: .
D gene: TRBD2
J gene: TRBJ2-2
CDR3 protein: CASSLESLAGDVKGGELFF
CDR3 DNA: TGTGCCAGCAGCTTGGAGAGCCTAGCGGGAGACGTAAAGGGCGGGGAGCTGTTTTTT

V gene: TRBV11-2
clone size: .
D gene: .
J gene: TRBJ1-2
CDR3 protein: CASSLDPQGSIYGYTF
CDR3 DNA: TGTGCCAGCAGCTTAGATCCGCAGGGGAGTATCTATGGCTACACCTTC

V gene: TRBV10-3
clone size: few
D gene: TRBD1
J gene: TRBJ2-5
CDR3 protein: CAISTGGGETQYF
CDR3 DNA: TGTGCCATCAGTACAGGGGGCGGCGAGACCCAGTACTTC

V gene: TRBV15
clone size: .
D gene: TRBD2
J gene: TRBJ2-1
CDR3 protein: CATSPTGVAGGSSYNEQFF
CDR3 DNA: TGTGCCACCAGCCCGACGGGGGTAGCGGGAGGTAGCTCCTACAATGAGCAGTTCTTC

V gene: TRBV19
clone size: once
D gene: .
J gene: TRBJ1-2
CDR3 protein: CASSPGGGVRGYTF
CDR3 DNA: TGTGCCAGTAGTCCGGGCGGAGGGGTGAGAGGCTACACCTTC

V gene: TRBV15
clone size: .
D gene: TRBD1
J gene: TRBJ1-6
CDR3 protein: CATSSNRGNSPLHF
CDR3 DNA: TGTGCCACCAGCAGTAACAGGGGAAATTCACCCCTCCACTTT

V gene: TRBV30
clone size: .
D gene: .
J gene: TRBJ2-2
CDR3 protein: CAWSTGSSAIGELFF
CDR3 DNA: TGTGCCTGGTCCACAGGGAGTTCTGCGATCGGGGAGCTGTTTTTT

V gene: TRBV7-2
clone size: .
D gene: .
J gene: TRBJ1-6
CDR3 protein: CASLWTGNSPLHF
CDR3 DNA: TGTGCCAGCTTGTGGACGGGAAATTCACCCCTCCACTTT

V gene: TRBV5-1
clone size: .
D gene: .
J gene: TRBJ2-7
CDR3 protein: CASSLAPGTAYEQYF
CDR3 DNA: TGCGCCAGCAGCTTGGCCCCGGGTACCGCCTACGAGCAGTACTTC

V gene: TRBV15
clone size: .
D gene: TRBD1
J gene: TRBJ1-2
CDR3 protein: CATSMGTAVLYGYTF
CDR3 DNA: TGTGCCACCAGCATGGGGACAGCTGTTCTCTATGGCTACACCTTC

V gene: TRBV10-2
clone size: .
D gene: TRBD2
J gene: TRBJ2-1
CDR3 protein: CARRERTSGRGRYEQFF
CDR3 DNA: TGCGCCAGACGAGAACGAACAAGCGGGAGGGGCAGGTATGAGCAGTTCTTC

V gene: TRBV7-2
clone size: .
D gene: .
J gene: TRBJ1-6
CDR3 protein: CASSLEEYSPLHF
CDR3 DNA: TGTGCCAGCAGCTTAGAGGAGTATTCACCCCTCCACTTT

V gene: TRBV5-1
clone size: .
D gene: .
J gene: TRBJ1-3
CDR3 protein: CASSDRIAGNTIYF
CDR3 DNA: TGCGCCAGCAGCGACAGAATTGCTGGAAACACCATATATTTT

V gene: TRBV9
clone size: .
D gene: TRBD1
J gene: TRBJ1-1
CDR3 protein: CASSGRQGKGTEAFF
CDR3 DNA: TGTGCCAGCAGCGGAAGACAGGGGAAAGGCACTGAAGCTTTCTTT